This T cell receptor beta chain is from a study of shared clonotypes between healthy human individuals. The CDR3 consists of 14 residues. Deletions cut 7 bases from V and 5 bases from J, with 18 bases between. The germline gives CDR1 MNHNS, CDR2 SASEGT. Into CD45RA+ naive and CD45RA-negative memory subsets, the CD4+ cells were split. Method: immunoSEQ multiplex PCR; TCRdb's copy keeps in-frame clones and lacks some. The sample gives over a million clones, about 70% of which show up once; approximately 1.5% is in the top ten. The receptor comes from a man between 18 and 29 years old in good health. Material: memory CD4+ T cells sorted from blood. The subset was: CD45RA-negative fraction. This chain uses TRBV6-1 with TRBJ2-7; possibly TRBD1 or TRBD2 for D (6 bases each). The CDR3 coding sequence is TGTGCCAGCATCTGGGGGGCGGTCCCCGACGAGCAGTACTTC. Protein sequence: CASIWGAVPDEQYF.